The clone carrying this T cell receptor beta chain was counted between two and nine times. The target antigen is unknown. Germline V gene sequence: CDR1 SGHNT, CDR2 YYREEE (reference sequence). CDR3 size: 13 residues. V shed 0 bases and J shed 6 bases, with 9 bases lying between them. The entry originates in a study of shared clonotypes between healthy human individuals. Study-wide results and limits: Across subsets, estimated richness was generally greater for naive than for memory populations.

The method was immunoSEQ multiplex PCR; TCRdb's version includes in-frame clones alone and lacks a portion of them. The data show some 2,500,000 clones, 93% seen once. The sample consisted of naive CD4+ T cells from PBMCs. Subset in this sample: CD45RA+ positively selected. The clonotype was recovered from a man between 18 and 29 years old in good health. Some clones in this sample may be carry-over from other donors' samples. The chain recombines TRBV5-4 with TRBJ1-1; D is uncertain. The CDR3 DNA reads TGTGCCAGCAGCTTGGGGCCCGGCGCTGAAGCTTTCTTT. Protein sequence: CASSLGPGAEAFF.